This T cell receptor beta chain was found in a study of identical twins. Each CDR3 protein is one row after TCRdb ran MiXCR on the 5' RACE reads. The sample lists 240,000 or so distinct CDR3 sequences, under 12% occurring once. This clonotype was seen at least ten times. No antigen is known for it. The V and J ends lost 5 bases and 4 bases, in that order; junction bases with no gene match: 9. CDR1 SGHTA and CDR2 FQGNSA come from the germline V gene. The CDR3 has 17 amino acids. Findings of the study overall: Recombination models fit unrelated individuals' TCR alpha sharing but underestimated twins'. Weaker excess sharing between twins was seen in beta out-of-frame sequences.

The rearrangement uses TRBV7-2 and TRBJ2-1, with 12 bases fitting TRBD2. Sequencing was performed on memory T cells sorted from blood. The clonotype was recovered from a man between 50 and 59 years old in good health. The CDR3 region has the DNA TGTGCCAGCAGCATAGTTAAACTAGCGGGGGGTTACAATGAGCAGTTCTTC. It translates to CASSIVKLAGGYNEQFF.